Sequencing of this T cell receptor beta chain was carried out in a study of blood T cell repertoires in COVID-19. The repertoire was sequenced with immunoSEQ multiplex PCR; TCRdb's copy has only in-frame clones and lacks some. The data show around 120,000 clones, with 75% to 90% seen just once and 7.7% held by the top ten. Germline V gene lookup returns CDR1 SQVTM and CDR2 ANQGSEA. The CDR3 is 15 amino acids. V gave up 0 bases and J gave up 8 bases, with 19 bases separating them. This clonotype originated in a human donor in a cohort sampled during active COVID-19. What was sequenced was peripheral blood. This rearrangement joins TRBV29-1 to TRBJ1-2, with D perhaps matching TRBD1 (5 bases). The CDR3 spells CSVEDIRGSAGGYTF. Here the CDR3 DNA reads TGCAGCGTTGAAGATATTAGGGGTTCTGCGGGAGGCTACACCTTC. Filled out from reference TRBV29-1 and TRBJ1-2, the complete variable domain reads SAVISQKPSRDICQRGTSLTIQCQVDSQVTMMFWYRQQPGQSLTLIATANQGSEATYESGFVIDKFPISRPNLTFSTLTVSNMSPEDSSIYLCSVEDIRGSAGGYTFGSGTRLTVV.